These 11 T cell receptor beta chains originate from one sample sequenced in a study of blood T cells in healthy people across ages. PCR was performed a second time for 7 to 11 cycles using a sample-barcoded 5' primer and a J-beta primer mix. In TCRdb, the 5' RACE reads were re-called with MiXCR into one record per CDR3 protein. The table records about a million distinct CDR3 sequences, around two fifths of them present only once. The sequenced material came from blood. The receptors stem from a man between 18 and 29 years old in good health.

The chain combines TRBV20-1 with TRBJ1-2, with D uncertain. V lost 5 bases and J 0 bases, leaving 10 bases between the germline ends. The germline gives CDR1 DFQATT, CDR2 SNEGSKA (reference sequence). The CDR3 has 13 amino acids. The CDR3 here is CSAVPPANYGYTF. CDR3 nucleotide sequence: TGCAGTGCTGTCCCCCCCGCTAACTATGGCTACACCTTC.

This clonotype was counted between two and nine times. V usage is TRBV5-1 and J usage is TRBJ2-4; TRBD1 or TRBD2 may be the D gene (5 bases each). The CDR3 is made up of 12 amino acids. Trimming shortened V by 3 bases and J by 8 bases, and 9 bases separated the two germline ends. Per germline, CDR1 SGHRS and CDR2 YFSETQ. DNA for the CDR3: TGCGCCAGCAGCTGGGACGGACACATTCAGTACTTC. It yields the protein CASSWDGHIQYF.

The count of this clonotype is one. The chain is built from TRBV7-2 and TRBJ2-1; the D gene could be TRBD1 or TRBD2 (5 bases each). Looked up from germline, CDR1 is SGHTA and CDR2 is FQGNSA. V shed 3 bases and J shed 7 bases, with 13 bases lying between them. The length of the CDR3 is 14 residues. In DNA, the CDR3 is TGTGCCAGCAGCTTGGGGACGGCCAGGAATGAGCAGTTCTTC. Encoded protein: CASSLGTARNEQFF.

This clonotype came up a few times. This chain connects TRBV28 to TRBJ1-2; 8 bases match TRBD1. The CDR3 runs 14 residues. Germline CDR1 and CDR2: MDHEN and SYDVKM. The ends lost 6 bases at V and 3 bases at J; junction bases unmatched: 6. Written as DNA, the CDR3 is TGTGCCAGCAGGCCTGCGACAGGGGACTATGGCTACACCTTC. Amino acids: CASRPATGDYGYTF.

This clonotype appeared a few times. The CDR3 reads CSVVLVTDTQYF. In DNA form, the CDR3 reads TGCAGCGTTGTACTAGTCACAGATACGCAGTATTTT. The rearrangement uses TRBV29-1 and TRBJ2-3, with D perhaps TRBD2 (5 bases). CDR3 length equals 12 residues. CDR1 SQVTM and CDR2 ANQGSEA come from the germline V gene. Trimming cost V 4 bases and J 2 bases, with 7 bases left between them.

The V call is TRBV18, the J call TRBJ1-3, with D perhaps TRBD1 (6 bases). Trimming took off 5 bases at V and 0 bases at J, with 11 bases between the two ends. Germline V CDR1 and CDR2: KGHSH, LQKENI. The CDR3 is made up of 15 amino acids. DNA for the CDR3: TGTGCCAGCTCATCGGGGGCCCTCTCTGGAAACACCATATATTTT. As protein: CASSSGALSGNTIYF.

The V gene is TRBV7-2, the J gene TRBJ1-3; tentative D call: TRBD1 (5 bases). This CDR3 contains 17 residues. V lost 2 bases to trimming and J lost 2 bases, with 16 bases between them. The germline CDR1 and CDR2 sequences are SGHTA and FQGNSA. CDR3 residues: CASSLSLGLGAGNTIYF. Here the CDR3 DNA reads TGTGCCAGCAGCTTATCCCTGGGGCTTGGGGCTGGAAACACCATATATTTT.

V gene TRBV20-1 combines with J gene TRBJ2-1, with 9 bases identical to TRBD2. Germline CDR1 and CDR2: DFQATT and SNEGSKA (reference sequence). The CDR3 spans 15 residues. V was clipped by 5 bases and J by 2 bases; unmatched bases: 7. CDR3 protein: CSARGTSSPYNEQFF. The CDR3 DNA reads TGCAGTGCTCGAGGGACTAGCAGCCCCTACAATGAGCAGTTCTTC.

This rearrangement joins TRBV6-2 or TRBV6-3 to TRBJ2-5; D uncertain. The J call may be in error: the DNA end matches TRBJ2-7 better. The CDR3 has 13 amino acids. CDR1 is MNHEY and CDR2 is SVGEGT in the germline V gene. CDR3 in DNA: TGTGCCAGCAGTTACCGAGCGATATCCGAGCAGTACTTC. It yields the protein CASSYRAISEQYF.

This clonotype was detected a few times. This chain uses TRBV6-1 with TRBJ2-1; D is ambiguous. Trimming pared 0 bases from V and 9 bases from J, leaving 12 bases between. Germline CDR1 MNHNS, CDR2 SASEGT. CDR3 size: 14 residues. Written as DNA, the CDR3 is TGTGCCAGCAGTGAAGCGAGATACGTGGGTGAGCAGTTCTTC. Amino acid sequence: CASSEARYVGEQFF.

This chain joins TRBV14 and TRBJ1-4, with a tentative D call TRBD1 (6 bases). This CDR3 has 14 residues. CDR1 is SGHDN and CDR2 is FVKESK in the germline V gene. The V and J ends lost 6 bases and 1 base respectively, with 9 bases between them. CDR3 in amino acids: CASSKQGTNEKLFF. In nucleotides, the CDR3 is TGTGCCAGCAGTAAACAGGGAACTAATGAAAAACTGTTTTTT.